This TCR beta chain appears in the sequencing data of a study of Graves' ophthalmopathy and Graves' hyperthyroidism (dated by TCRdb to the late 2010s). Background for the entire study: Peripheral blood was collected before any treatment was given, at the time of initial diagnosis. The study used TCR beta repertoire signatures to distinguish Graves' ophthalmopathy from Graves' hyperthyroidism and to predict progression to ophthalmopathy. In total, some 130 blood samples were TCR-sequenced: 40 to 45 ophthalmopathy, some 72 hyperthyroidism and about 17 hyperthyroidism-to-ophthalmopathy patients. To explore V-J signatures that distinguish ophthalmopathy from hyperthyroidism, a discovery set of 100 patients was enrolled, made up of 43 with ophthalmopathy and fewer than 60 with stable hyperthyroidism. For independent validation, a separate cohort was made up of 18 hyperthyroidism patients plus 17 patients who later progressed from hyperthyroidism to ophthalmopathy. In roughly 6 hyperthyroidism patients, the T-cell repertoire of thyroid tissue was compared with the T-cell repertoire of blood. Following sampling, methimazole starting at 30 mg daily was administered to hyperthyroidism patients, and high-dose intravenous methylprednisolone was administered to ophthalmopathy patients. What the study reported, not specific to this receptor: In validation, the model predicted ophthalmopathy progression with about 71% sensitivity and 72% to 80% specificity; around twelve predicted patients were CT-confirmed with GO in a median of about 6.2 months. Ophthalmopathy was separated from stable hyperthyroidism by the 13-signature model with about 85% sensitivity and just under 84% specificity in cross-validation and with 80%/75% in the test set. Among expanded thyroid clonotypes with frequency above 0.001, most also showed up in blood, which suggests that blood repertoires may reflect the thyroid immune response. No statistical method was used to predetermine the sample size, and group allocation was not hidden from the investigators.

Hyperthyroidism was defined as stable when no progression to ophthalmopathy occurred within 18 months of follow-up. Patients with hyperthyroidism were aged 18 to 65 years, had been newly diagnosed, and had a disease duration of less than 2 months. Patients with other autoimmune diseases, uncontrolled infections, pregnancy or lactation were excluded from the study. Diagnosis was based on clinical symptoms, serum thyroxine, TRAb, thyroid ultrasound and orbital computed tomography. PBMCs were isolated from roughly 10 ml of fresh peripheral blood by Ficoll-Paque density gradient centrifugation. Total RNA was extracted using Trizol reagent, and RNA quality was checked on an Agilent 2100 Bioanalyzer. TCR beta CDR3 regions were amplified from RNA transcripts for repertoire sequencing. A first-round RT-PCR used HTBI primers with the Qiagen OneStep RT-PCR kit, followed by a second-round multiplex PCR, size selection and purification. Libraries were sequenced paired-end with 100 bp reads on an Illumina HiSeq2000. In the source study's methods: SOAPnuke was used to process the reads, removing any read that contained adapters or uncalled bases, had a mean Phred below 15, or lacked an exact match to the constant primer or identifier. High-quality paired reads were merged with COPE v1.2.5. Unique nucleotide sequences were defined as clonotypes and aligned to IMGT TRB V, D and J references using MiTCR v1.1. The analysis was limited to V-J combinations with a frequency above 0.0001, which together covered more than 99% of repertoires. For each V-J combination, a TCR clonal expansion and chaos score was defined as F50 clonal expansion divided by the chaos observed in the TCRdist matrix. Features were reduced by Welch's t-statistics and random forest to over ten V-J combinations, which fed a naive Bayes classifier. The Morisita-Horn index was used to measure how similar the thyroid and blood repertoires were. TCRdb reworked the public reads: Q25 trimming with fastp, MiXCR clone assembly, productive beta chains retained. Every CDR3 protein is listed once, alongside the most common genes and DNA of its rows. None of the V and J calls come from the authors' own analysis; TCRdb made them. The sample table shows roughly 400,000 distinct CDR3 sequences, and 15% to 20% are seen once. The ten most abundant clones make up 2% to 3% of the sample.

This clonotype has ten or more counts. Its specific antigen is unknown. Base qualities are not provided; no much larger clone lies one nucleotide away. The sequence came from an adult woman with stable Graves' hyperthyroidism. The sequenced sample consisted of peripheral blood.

The nucleotides are TGTGCCAGCAGTTTAGAGGGACGGACCAAAAACATTCAGTACTTC. It translates as CASSLEGRTKNIQYF. Rearrangement joined TRBV12-3 or TRBV12-4 to TRBJ2-4; the D gene could be either TRBD1 or TRBD2, each agreeing at 5 bases. Relative to germline, V is 1 base shorter and J is 2 bases shorter, with 9 bases between their ends. The CDR3 measures 15 amino acids from cysteine to phenylalanine. Just CDR3 DNA is preserved here, 45 bases in frame from base 1.